Listed here are 2 T cell receptor beta chains from one sample, sequenced in a study of shared clonotypes between healthy human individuals. Cells designated naive CD8 were CD45RO-negative and were positively selected for CCR7, with terminally differentiated effector memory CD45RA+ cells excluded. Sequencing was performed with immunoSEQ multiplex PCR; in TCRdb, only in-frame clones are kept and a portion is missing. The repertoire includes 600,000 or so clones, nearly 98% of them detected once, and 0.3% sits in the top ten. Sequenced sample: naive CD8+ T cells sorted from blood. The receptor set was obtained from a man aged 25-45 years in good health.

The genes are TRBV7-2 and TRBJ2-6; the match to TRBD1 covers 8 bases. Germline V lookup: CDR1 SGHTA, CDR2 FQGNSA. This CDR3 is 15 amino acids long. The ends lost 4 bases at V and 4 bases at J; junction bases unmatched: 3. The CDR3 loop is CASSSDRAGANVLTF. DNA of the CDR3: TGTGCCAGCAGCTCGGACAGGGCCGGGGCCAACGTCCTGACTTTC.

The chain employs TRBV2 and TRBJ2-7; no definite D call. V lost 2 bases, J lost 1 base, and 6 bases lay in between. Germline CDR1 and CDR2: SNHLY and FYNNEI. This CDR3 region has 13 residues. Here the CDR3 reads CASSENLSYEQYF. The CDR3 region has the DNA TGTGCCAGCAGTGAAAATTTGTCCTACGAGCAGTACTTC.